These 23 T cell receptor beta chains originate from one sample sequenced in a study of a mutant IDH1 vaccine in newly diagnosed glioma. Time point specified: baseline, week 1 (first vaccination visit). Treatment given: pre-vaccination baseline after standard-of-care therapy. Produced via immunoSEQ multiplex PCR; TCRdb's table is partial and in-frame only. The sample lists more than 80,000 clones; 83% were seen once. This material consisted of PBMCs, taken from a glioma patient treated with radiotherapy, temozolomide or both. The receptors were sampled from a woman in her 50s with glioma.

The V gene is TRBV7-6, the J gene TRBJ1-5; D uncertain. CDR1 SGHVS and CDR2 FNYEAQ come from the germline V gene. The CDR3 is 17 residues long. Trimming shortened V by 2 bases and J by 4 bases, and 18 bases separated the two germline ends. CDR3 coding DNA: TGTGCCAGCAGCTTACATCCGGGCGGCTCGATGAATCAGCCCCAGCATTTT. Its translation: CASSLHPGGSMNQPQHF. Complete variable domain (other parts from reference TRBV7-6 and TRBJ1-5): GAGVSQSPRYKVTKRGQDVALRCDPISGHVSLYWYRQALGQGPEFLTYFNYEAQQDKSGLPNDRFSAERPEGSISTLTIQRTEQRDSAMYRCASSLHPGGSMNQPQHFGDGTRLSIL.

The gene calls are TRBV19 and TRBJ1-1; no firm D call. Germline CDR1 reads LNHDA; CDR2 reads SQIVND (reference sequence). CDR3 length equals 13 residues. Trimming removed 1 base at V and 5 bases at J, with 8 bases between. The DNA of the CDR3 is TGTGCCAGTAGTATAGGAGGCGGGACTGAAGCTTTCTTT. Translation: CASSIGGGTEAFF.

This clone is a singleton in its sample. The chain employs TRBV9 and TRBJ2-5; 8 bases align to TRBD2. V dropped 0 bases and J dropped 5; count of bases not matched to a gene: 3. Per germline, CDR1 SGDLS and CDR2 YYNGEE. The CDR3 consists of 14 residues. CDR3 coding DNA: TGTGCCAGCAGCGTAGTGGGCGGGGGGGAGACCCAGTACTTC. Protein product: CASSVVGGGETQYF. The full variable domain, with the rest looked up from reference TRBV9 and TRBJ2-5, is DSGVTQTPKHLITATGQRVTLRCSPRSGDLSVYWYQQSLDQGLQFLIQYYNGEERAKGNILERFSAQQFPDLHSELNLSSLELGDSALYFCASSVVGGGETQYFGPGTRLLVL.

This CDR3 reads CASSPSAGANVLTF. The CDR3 region has the DNA TGTGCCAGCTCACCGTCGGCGGGGGCCAACGTCCTGACTTTC. The chain couples TRBV18 to TRBJ2-6; D gene ambiguous. Germline V gene lookup returns CDR1 KGHSH and CDR2 LQKENI. This CDR3 comprises 14 residues. The V end was cut by 3 bases, the J end by 4 bases, with 7 bases between.

CDR3 sequence (DNA): TGCGCCAGCAATATGGGGACAGGGGCGACTAATTCACCCCTCCACTTT. Its translation is CASNMGTGATNSPLHF. The chain recombines TRBV5-1 with TRBJ1-6; 10 bases are a match to TRBD1. CDR1 is SGHRS and CDR2 is YFSETQ in the germline V gene. The CDR3 has 16 residues. V lost 6 bases to trimming and J lost 6 bases; unmatched junction nucleotides: 9.

The chain employs TRBV7-2 and TRBJ1-2; TRBD1 is a possible D gene (6 bases). V lost 4 bases to trimming and J lost 7 bases, with 13 bases between them. CDR3 length: 13 residues. Germline loops: CDR1 SGHTA, CDR2 FQGNSA. The CDR3, as DNA: TGTGCCAGCAGCTCCCGGGGGCGCCTTGGCTACACCTTC. This codes for CASSSRGRLGYTF.

The table lists this clone with a count of one. The chain combines TRBV5-4 with TRBJ2-5, with 12 bases lining up with TRBD2. This CDR3 has 15 amino acids. The V and J ends lost 4 bases and 5 bases, in that order; junction bases with no gene match: 6. Germline V gives CDR1 SGHNT, CDR2 YYREEE (reference sequence). CDR3 sequence: CASSASGGVRETQYF. Written as DNA, the CDR3 is TGTGCCAGCAGCGCTAGCGGGGGGGTCCGTGAGACCCAGTACTTC.

The rearrangement joins TRBV4-2 to TRBJ1-4; perhaps TRBD1 as D (6 bases). The V end was cut by 1 base, the J end by 4 bases, with 7 bases between. The CDR3 loop spans 14 amino acids. Germline V lookup: CDR1 LGHNA, CDR2 YNFKEQ. This CDR3 reads CASSQGQDNEKLFF. The CDR3 DNA is TGTGCCAGCAGCCAAGGACAGGATAATGAAAAACTGTTTTTT.

Comment on this clone: A read error may account for a junction end that differs from germline. The CDR3 sequence: CASSLPSDEQYF. CDR3 sequence (DNA): TGTGCCAGCAGCCTGCCCTCCGACGAGCAGTACTTC. V and J are TRBV7-9 and TRBJ2-7; D remains ambiguous. The length of the CDR3 is 12 residues. Germline CDR1 SEHNR, CDR2 FQNEAQ (reference sequence).

This clone was observed once. The V call is TRBV18, the J call TRBJ1-1, with D possibly TRBD1 on 6 matching bases. The V gene's germline CDR1 is KGHSH and CDR2 LQKENI. Trimming removed 3 bases from V and 3 bases from J, with 8 bases in between. The CDR3 sequence is 13 residues long. CDR3 in amino acids: CASSPNRDTEAFF. The CDR3, as DNA: TGTGCCAGCTCACCGAACAGGGACACTGAAGCTTTCTTT. Combining the CDR3 with reference TRBV18 and TRBJ1-1 gives the whole variable domain NAGVMQNPRHLVRRRGQEARLRCSPMKGHSHVYWYRQLPEEGLKFMVYLQKENIIDESGMPKERFSAEFPKEGPSILRIQQVVRGDSAAYFCASSPNRDTEAFFGQGTRLTVV.

The rearrangement joins TRBV4-1 to TRBJ1-1; D is possibly TRBD1 (6 bases). The CDR3 runs 12 residues. Germline CDR1 MGHRA, CDR2 YSYEKL. Trimming shortened V by 0 bases and J by 7 bases, and 6 bases separated the two germline ends. The CDR3 DNA reads as TGCGCCAGCAGCCAAGAAGGGGGTGAAGCTTTCTTT. Protein sequence: CASSQEGGEAFF.

This clone was counted a single time. V gene TRBV9 combines with J gene TRBJ2-7; TRBD1 agrees at 11 bases. The junction had 5 bases not matched to a gene; V was cut back by 3 bases and J by 3 bases. The CDR3 loop spans 15 amino acids. The germline V gene has CDR1 SGDLS and CDR2 YYNGEE. In DNA form, the CDR3 reads TGTGCCAGCAGCGCTCGGACAGGGGGCGTCTACGAGCAGTACTTC. Residues: CASSARTGGVYEQYF. Filled out from reference TRBV9 and TRBJ2-7, the complete variable domain reads DSGVTQTPKHLITATGQRVTLRCSPRSGDLSVYWYQQSLDQGLQFLIQYYNGEERAKGNILERFSAQQFPDLHSELNLSSLELGDSALYFCASSARTGGVYEQYFGPGTRLTVT.

The chain recombines TRBV7-9 with TRBJ2-7; D is possibly TRBD1 (6 bases). Germline CDR1 and CDR2: SEHNR and FQNEAQ (reference sequence). The CDR3 extends over 13 amino acids. The V end lost 5 bases, the J end lost 6 bases, and 14 bases lay between the germline ends. CDR3 nucleotide sequence: TGTGCCAGCAGCCCGGACAGCCACCTCGAGCAGTACTTC. This encodes CASSPDSHLEQYF.

The chain couples TRBV9 to TRBJ1-2; D gene uncertain. Germline CDR1 reads SGDLS; CDR2 reads YYNGEE. The V and J ends lost 0 bases and 8 bases respectively, with 17 bases between them. This CDR3 spans 15 amino acids. The CDR3 is CASSVASRREGGYTF. CDR3 DNA: TGTGCCAGCAGCGTAGCTAGCAGGAGGGAGGGCGGCTACACCTTC.

This clone showed up just a few times. This sequence joins TRBV7-2 and TRBJ1-1; D is undetermined. The CDR3 spans 14 residues. The V and J ends lost 1 base and 0 bases respectively, with 6 bases between them. The germline gives CDR1 SGHTA, CDR2 FQGNSA. CDR3 region: CASSLGPVNTEAFF. In nucleotides, the CDR3 is TGTGCCAGCAGCTTAGGGCCAGTGAACACTGAAGCTTTCTTT.

This rearrangement joins TRBV6-5 to TRBJ1-1; tentative D call: TRBD1 (5 bases). The CDR3 is made up of 13 amino acids. Deletions cut 5 bases from V and 12 bases from J, with 19 bases between. CDR1 is MNHEY, CDR2 SVGAGI, per germline. This CDR3 reads CASSGDLLAGSFF. Written as DNA, the CDR3 is TGTGCCAGCAGTGGGGACTTACTGGCCGGGTCTTTCTTT.

This clone was seen once. The gene calls are TRBV6-1 and TRBJ1-2, with 9 bases that match TRBD1. Germline V lookup: CDR1 MNHNS, CDR2 SASEGT. V dropped 7 bases and J dropped 5; count of bases not matched to a gene: 11. The CDR3 is 15 amino acids. In DNA, the CDR3 is TGTGCCAGCAACCCCACAGGGGGCAAGGGTTATGGCTACACCTTC. It codes for CASNPTGGKGYGYTF.

This clone showed up just a few times. The chain uses TRBV15 and TRBJ1-1; D remains unclear. V was clipped by 1 base and J by 0 bases, with 3 bases between them. The germline CDR1 and CDR2 sequences are LNHNV and YYDKDF (reference sequence). The CDR3 is made up of 13 amino acids. In DNA, the CDR3 is TGTGCCACCAGCAGAGTCCTGAACACTGAAGCTTTCTTT. Its translation is CATSRVLNTEAFF. Combining the CDR3 with reference TRBV15 and TRBJ1-1 gives the whole variable domain DAMVIQNPRYQVTQFGKPVTLSCSQTLNHNVMYWYQQKSSQAPKLLFHYYDKDFNNEADTPDNFQSRRPNTSFCFLDIRSPGLGDTAMYLCATSRVLNTEAFFGQGTRLTVV.

This sequence joins TRBV7-8 and TRBJ1-5; perhaps TRBD1 as D (5 bases). The length of the CDR3 is 17 residues. Trimming took 2 bases from V and 0 from J, leaving 14 bases between them. Germline V gene lookup returns CDR1 SGHVS and CDR2 FQNEAQ. CDR3 bases: TGTGCCAGCAGCTTAATGACAGTAGTTTATAGCAATCAGCCCCAGCATTTT. Its translation is CASSLMTVVYSNQPQHF.

V is TRBV7-9 and J is TRBJ1-1; D ambiguous. V lost 5 bases, J lost 1 base, and 14 bases lay in between. The germline V gene encodes CDR1 SEHNR and CDR2 FQNEAQ (reference sequence). This CDR3 has 15 residues. CDR3 DNA: TGTGCCAGCAGCCCGGATGGGATTCGGAACACTGAAGCTTTCTTT. The encoded protein is CASSPDGIRNTEAFF. Supplemented by reference TRBV7-9 and TRBJ1-1, the full variable domain reads DTGVSQNPRHKITKRGQNVTFRCDPISEHNRLYWYRQTLGQGPEFLTYFQNEAQLEKSRLLSDRFSAERPKGSFSTLEIQRTEQGDSAMYLCASSPDGIRNTEAFFGQGTRLTVV.

The V call is TRBV21-1, the J call TRBJ2-7. TRBV21-1 is flagged as a pseudogene. This CDR3 comprises 15 residues. This chain's CDR3 is CASSKENESSYEQYF. In DNA, the CDR3 is TGTGCCAGCAGCAAAGAAAACGAAAGCTCCTACGAGCAGTACTTC.

This clone was observed a handful of times. The chain combines TRBV2 with TRBJ1-2; D is uncertain. The CDR3 loop spans 14 amino acids. Trimming cost V 6 bases and J 1 base, with 12 bases left between them. Germline V lookup: CDR1 SNHLY, CDR2 FYNNEI. The CDR3 is CASRSDMINYGYTF. CDR3 DNA sequence: TGTGCCAGCAGGTCTGACATGATTAACTATGGCTACACCTTC.

A few counts support this clone. The V gene is TRBV5-4, the J gene TRBJ2-5, with D uncertain. The germline gives CDR1 SGHNT, CDR2 YYREEE (reference sequence). V was clipped by 3 bases and J by 3 bases, with 3 bases between them. The CDR3 runs to 11 residues. DNA of the CDR3: TGTGCCAGCAGCTCTAAAGAGACCCAGTACTTC. This gives the protein CASSSKETQYF. Full variable domain (outside the CDR3, taken from reference TRBV5-4 and TRBJ2-5): ETGVTQSPTHLIKTRGQQVTLRCSSQSGHNTVSWYQQALGQGPQFIFQYYREEENGRGNFPPRFSGLQFPNYSSELNVNALELDDSALYLCASSSKETQYFGPGTRLLVL.